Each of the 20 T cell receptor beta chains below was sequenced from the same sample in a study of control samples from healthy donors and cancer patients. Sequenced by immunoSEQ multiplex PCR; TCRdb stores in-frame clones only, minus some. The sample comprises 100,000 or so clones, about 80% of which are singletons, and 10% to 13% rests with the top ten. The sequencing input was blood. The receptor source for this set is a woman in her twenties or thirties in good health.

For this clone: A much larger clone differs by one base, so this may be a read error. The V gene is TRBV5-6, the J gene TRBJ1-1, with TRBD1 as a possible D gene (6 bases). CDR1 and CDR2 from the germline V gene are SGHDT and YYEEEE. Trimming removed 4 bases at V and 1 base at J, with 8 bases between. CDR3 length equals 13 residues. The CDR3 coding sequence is TGTGCCAGCAGCACGGGACAGAACACTGAAGCTTTCTTT. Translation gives CASSTGQNTEAFF.

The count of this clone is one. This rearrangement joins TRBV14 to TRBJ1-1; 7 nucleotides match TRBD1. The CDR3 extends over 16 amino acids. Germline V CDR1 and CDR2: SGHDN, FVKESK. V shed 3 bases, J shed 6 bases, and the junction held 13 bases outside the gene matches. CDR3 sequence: CASSQLPGGIWAEAFF. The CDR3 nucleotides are TGTGCCAGCAGCCAGCTCCCAGGGGGTATCTGGGCTGAAGCTTTCTTT.

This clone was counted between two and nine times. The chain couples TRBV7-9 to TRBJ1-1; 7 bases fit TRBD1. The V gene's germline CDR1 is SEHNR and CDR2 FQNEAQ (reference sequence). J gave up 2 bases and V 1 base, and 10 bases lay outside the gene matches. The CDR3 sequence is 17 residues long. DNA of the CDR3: TGTGCCAGCAGCTTAGTGGGGCCGACAGGGAGTAACACTGAAGCTTTCTTT. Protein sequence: CASSLVGPTGSNTEAFF.

CDR3 sequence reads: CASSLDADDEQFF. CDR3 in DNA: TGTGCCAGCAGCTTAGACGCCGACGATGAGCAGTTCTTC. The chain couples TRBV5-4 to TRBJ2-1, with unresolved D. The CDR3 is made up of 13 amino acids. Trimming pared 2 bases from V and 8 bases from J, leaving 11 bases between. Germline CDR1 is SGHNT and CDR2 is YYREEE (reference sequence).

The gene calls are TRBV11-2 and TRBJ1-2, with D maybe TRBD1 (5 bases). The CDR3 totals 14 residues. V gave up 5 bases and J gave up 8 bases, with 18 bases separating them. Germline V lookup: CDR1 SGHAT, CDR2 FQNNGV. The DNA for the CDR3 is TGTGCCAGCAGCGAGCGGGTCAACGGGACCGGCTACACCTTC. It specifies CASSERVNGTGYTF. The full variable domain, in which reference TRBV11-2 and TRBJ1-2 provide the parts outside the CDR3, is EAGVAQSPRYKIIEKRQSVAFWCNPISGHATLYWYQQILGQGPKLLIQFQNNGVVDDSQLPKDRFSAERLKGVDSTLKIQPAKLEDSAVYLCASSERVNGTGYTFGSGTRLTVV.

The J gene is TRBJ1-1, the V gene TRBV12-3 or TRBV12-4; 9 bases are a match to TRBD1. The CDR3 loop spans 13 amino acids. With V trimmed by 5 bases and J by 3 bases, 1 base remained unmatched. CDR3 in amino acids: CASSDRGDTEAFF. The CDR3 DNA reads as TGTGCCAGCAGTGACAGGGGGGACACTGAAGCTTTCTTT.

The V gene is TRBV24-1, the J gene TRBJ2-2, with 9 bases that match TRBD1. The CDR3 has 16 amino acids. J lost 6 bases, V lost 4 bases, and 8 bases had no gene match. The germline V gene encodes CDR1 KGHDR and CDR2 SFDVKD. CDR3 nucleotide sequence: TGTGCCACCAGTGACCCGGGACAGGGCCGGGCCGGGGAGCTGTTTTTT. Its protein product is CATSDPGQGRAGELFF.

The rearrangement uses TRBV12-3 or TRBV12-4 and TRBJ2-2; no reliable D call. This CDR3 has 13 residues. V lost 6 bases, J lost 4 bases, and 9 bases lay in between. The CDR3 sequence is CASSPDGTGELFF. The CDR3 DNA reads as TGTGCCAGCAGCCCTGATGGCACCGGGGAGCTGTTTTTT.

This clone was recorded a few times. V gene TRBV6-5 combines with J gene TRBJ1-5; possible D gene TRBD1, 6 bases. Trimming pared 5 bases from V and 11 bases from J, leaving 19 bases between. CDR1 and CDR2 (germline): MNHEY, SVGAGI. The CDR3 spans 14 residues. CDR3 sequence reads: CASSPATGDKSQHF. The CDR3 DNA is TGTGCCAGCAGTCCCGCCACTGGGGACAAGTCCCAGCATTTT.

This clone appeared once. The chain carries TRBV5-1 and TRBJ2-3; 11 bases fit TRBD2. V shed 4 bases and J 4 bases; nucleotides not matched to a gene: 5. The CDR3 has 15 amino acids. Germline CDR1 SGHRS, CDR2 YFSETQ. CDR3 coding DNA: TGCGCCAGCAGCCGTAGCGGGGGGGCCCCAGATACGCAGTATTTT. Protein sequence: CASSRSGGAPDTQYF.

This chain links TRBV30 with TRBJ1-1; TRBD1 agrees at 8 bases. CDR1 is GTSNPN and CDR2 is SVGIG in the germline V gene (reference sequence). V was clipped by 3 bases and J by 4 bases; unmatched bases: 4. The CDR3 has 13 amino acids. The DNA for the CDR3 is TGTGCCTGGAGGACAGGGGAGACCACTGAAGCTTTCTTT. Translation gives CAWRTGETTEAFF.

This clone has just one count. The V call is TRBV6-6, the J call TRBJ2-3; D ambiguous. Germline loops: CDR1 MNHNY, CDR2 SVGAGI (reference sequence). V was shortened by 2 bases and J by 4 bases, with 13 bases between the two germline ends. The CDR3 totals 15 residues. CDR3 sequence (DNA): TGTGCCAGCAGTTACATACAGCGAAAGCCAGATACGCAGTATTTT. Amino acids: CASSYIQRKPDTQYF.

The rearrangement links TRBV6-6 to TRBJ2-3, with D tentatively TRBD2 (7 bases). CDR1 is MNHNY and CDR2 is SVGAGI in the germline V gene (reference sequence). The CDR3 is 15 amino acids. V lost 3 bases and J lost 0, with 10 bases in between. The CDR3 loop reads CASSYGRGSTDTQYF. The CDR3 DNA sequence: TGTGCCAGCAGTTATGGGAGGGGGAGCACAGATACGCAGTATTTT.

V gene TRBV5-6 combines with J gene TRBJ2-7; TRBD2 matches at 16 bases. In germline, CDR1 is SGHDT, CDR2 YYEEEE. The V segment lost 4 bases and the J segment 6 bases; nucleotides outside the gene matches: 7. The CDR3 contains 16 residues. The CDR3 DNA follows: TGTGCCAGCAGCGAGGGACTAGCGGGGGGGCCCCGCGAGCAGTACTTC. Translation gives CASSEGLAGGPREQYF. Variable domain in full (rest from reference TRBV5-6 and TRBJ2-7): DAGVTQSPTHLIKTRGQQVTLRCSPKSGHDTVSWYQQALGQGPQFIFQYYEEEERQRGNFPDRFSGHQFPNYSSELNVNALLLGDSALYLCASSEGLAGGPREQYFGPGTRLTVT.

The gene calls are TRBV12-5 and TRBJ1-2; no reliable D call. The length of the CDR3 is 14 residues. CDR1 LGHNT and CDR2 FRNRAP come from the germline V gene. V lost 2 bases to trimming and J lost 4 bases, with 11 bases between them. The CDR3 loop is CASGLLGSSYGYTF. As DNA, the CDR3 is TGTGCTAGTGGTTTGTTGGGTTCGAGCTATGGCTACACCTTC.

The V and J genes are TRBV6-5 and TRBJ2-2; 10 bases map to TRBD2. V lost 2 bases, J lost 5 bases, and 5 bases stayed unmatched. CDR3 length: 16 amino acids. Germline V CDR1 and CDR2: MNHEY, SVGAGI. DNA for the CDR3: TGTGCCAGCAGTTACCAGGGACTAGCGAGGACCGGGGAGCTGTTTTTT. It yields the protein CASSYQGLARTGELFF.

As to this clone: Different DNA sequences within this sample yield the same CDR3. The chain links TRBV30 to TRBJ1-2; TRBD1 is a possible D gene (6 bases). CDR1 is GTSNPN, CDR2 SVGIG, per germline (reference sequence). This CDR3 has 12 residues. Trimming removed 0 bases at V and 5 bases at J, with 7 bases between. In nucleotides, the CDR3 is TGTGCCTGGAGTGTAGGGGGGTATGGCTACACCTTC. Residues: CAWSVGGYGYTF.

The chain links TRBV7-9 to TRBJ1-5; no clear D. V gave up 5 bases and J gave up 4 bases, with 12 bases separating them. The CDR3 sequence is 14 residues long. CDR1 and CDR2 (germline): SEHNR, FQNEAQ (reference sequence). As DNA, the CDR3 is TGTGCCAGCAGCCGCGCGGGTTTGAATCAGCCCCAGCATTTT. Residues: CASSRAGLNQPQHF.

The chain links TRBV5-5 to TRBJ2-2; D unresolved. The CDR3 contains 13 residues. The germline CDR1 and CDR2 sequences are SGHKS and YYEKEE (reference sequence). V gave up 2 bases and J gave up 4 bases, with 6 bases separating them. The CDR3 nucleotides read TGTGCCAGCAGCTTCTTCGGCACCGGGGAGCTGTTTTTT. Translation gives CASSFFGTGELFF. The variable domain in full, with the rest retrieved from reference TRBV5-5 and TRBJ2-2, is DAGVTQSPTHLIKTRGQQVTLRCSPISGHKSVSWYQQVLGQGPQFIFQYYEKEERGRGNFPDRFSARQFPNYSSELNVNALLLGDSALYLCASSFFGTGELFFGEGSRLTVL.

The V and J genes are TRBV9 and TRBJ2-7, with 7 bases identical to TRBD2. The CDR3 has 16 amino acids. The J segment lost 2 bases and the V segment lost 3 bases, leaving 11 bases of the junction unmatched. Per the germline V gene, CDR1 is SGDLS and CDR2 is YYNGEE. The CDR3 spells CASSATSGTPPYEQYF. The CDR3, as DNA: TGTGCCAGCAGCGCCACAAGCGGGACGCCTCCCTACGAGCAGTACTTC.